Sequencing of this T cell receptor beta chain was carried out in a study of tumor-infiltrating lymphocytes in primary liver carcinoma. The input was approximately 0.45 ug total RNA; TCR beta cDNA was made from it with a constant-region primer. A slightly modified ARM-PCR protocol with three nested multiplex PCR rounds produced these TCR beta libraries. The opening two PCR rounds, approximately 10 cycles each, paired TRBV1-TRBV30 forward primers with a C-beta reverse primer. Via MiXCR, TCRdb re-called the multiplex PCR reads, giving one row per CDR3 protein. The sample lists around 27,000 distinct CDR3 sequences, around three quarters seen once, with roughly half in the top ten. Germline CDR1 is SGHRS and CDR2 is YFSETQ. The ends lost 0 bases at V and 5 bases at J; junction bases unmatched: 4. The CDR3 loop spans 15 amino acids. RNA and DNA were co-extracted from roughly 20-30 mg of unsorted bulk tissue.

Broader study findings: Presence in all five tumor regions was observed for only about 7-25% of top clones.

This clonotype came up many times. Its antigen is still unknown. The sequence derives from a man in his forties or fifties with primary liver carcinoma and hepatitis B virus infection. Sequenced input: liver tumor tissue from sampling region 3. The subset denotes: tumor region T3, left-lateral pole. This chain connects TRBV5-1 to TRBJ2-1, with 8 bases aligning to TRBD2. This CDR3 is CASSLGGSGDNEQFF. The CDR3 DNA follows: TGCGCCAGCAGCTTGGGGGGTAGCGGGGACAATGAGCAGTTCTTC.